This T cell receptor beta chain was sequenced for a study of CD8+CD57+ T cells in acquired aplastic anemia (dated by TCRdb to about 2018). Broadly, across the study: DNA extracted from sorted CD4+ and CD8+ cells had a mean of about 3.2 ug, with a range of about 0.19 to 30 ug. A CD8+CD57+ expansion meant a frequency higher than the mean frequency seen in healthy subjects. Broad study findings and their caveats: About 29 CD8+ CDR3 sequences were found to be shared between patients and controls, but these sequences appeared to be highly expressed in patients and within the immunodominant clones of the patients. Between patients and healthy controls, no significant difference in CD8+ Simpson's diversity was found (P=0.060).

V lost 8 bases and J lost 6 bases, and the count of bases not matched to a germline gene is 3. The germline V gene yields SGHVS for CDR1 and FQNEAQ for CDR2. Measured from the cysteine to the phenylalanine, the CDR3 is 13 residues long. Of the read, only the CDR3 DNA is kept; its 39 bases are in frame from base 1. For this clonotype: Its binding antigen is unknown. It has no much larger one-base neighbor in the sample; base qualities were not kept.

Genomic DNA was used as template for profiling of TCR beta VDJ combinations and CDR3 sequences. TCR repertoire sequencing was run on an Illumina HiSeq 2000. The authors' analysis ran thus. TRBV/TRBJ rearrangement plots, CDR3 size and DJ length profiles, and Simpson's diversity index were used to assess repertoires. The most abundant DNA sequence in the deep sequencing data was defined as the immunodominant clone. CDR3 amino acid sequences were checked for sharing between subjects and were compared against published repertoires and the VDJdb database. The raw public data were reprocessed by TCRdb itself: fastp quality trimming at Q25, MiXCR clonotype calling, in-frame beta chains only. A single entry per CDR3 protein holds the most common genes and DNA from its merged rows. The V and J calls and clone size are TCRdb's, not the authors'. This sample has approximately 150,000 distinct CDR3 sequences in its table, and less than 60% of those were observed once. The top ten hold about 1% of the sample.

Flow cytometry had shown CD8+CD57+ cell expansion in the patients selected for sequencing. Severe acquired aplastic anemia was diagnosed in all patients according to International Study of Aplastic Anemia and Agranulocytosis and Camitta criteria. No patient had received any therapy when blood was sampled. In the study, sorted CD4+ and CD8+ blood T cells from patients with severe aplastic anemia and from healthy subjects underwent deep sequencing of TCR repertoires. Patients were enrolled under clinicaltrials.gov protocols 00001620, 01623167, 00001397, 00071045, 00081523 and 00961064 in the USA. Ficoll-Paque density gradient centrifugation was used to isolate peripheral blood mononuclear cells. Before DNA extraction, CD4+ and CD8+ T cells were sorted by FACS or by magnetic beads.

Source material: sorted CD4+, CD8+, or CD8+CD57+ T cells (not recorded which) from PBMCs. The V and J segments used are TRBV7-8 and TRBJ1-5; 11 middle bases align to TRBD1. This sequence was found in a human donor with aplastic anemia. The nucleotide sequence reads as follows: TGTGCCAGCGGGACAGGGGGTATTCAGCCCCAGCATTTT. It is translated as CASGTGGIQPQHF.